The sequence of this T cell receptor (beta chain) was determined in a study of T cells in Graves' hyperthyroidism and ophthalmopathy. Study outcomes and limitations: Most thyroid-expanded clonotypes above 0.001 were also found in blood.

Only a few counts were recorded for this clonotype. What it binds is not known. A junction end diverges from the germline sequence, so it may reflect a read error. Amplified regions were TCR beta CDR3 sequences from RNA transcripts. First-round RT-PCR with HTBI primers amplified the TCR CDR3 region. Using its own MiXCR run on the multiplex PCR reads, TCRdb lists one record per CDR3 protein. The sample consists of about 640,000 distinct CDR3 sequences, roughly 20% of them appearing once. With duration under 3 months, ophthalmopathy was active: Clinical Activity Score at least 3, NOSPECS at least 4. Input material: blood. This TCR derives from a man aged 30-40 years with Graves' ophthalmopathy.

The DNA for the CDR3 is TGCGCCAGCAGCCATGTTACCGGGACAGGGGTGTCCTACGAGCAGTACTTC. Its protein product is CASSHVTGTGVSYEQYF. V usage is TRBV5-5 and J usage is TRBJ2-7; TRBD1 matches 10 bases. Germline V gives CDR1 SGHKS, CDR2 YYEKEE (reference sequence). The CDR3 loop spans 17 amino acids.